This T cell receptor (beta chain) was observed in a study of cytomegalovirus exposure and HLA in healthy donors. Study-wide background: Earlier, 110 million or so unique TCR beta sequences were recovered from approximately 200 million T cells by an analysis. Notes on the study in general: Among donors in an Asian-associated ancestry cluster, a later analysis reportedly found fewer N-insertions than the roughly 670-donor mean. The authors later found HLA-associated TCR beta chains more clonally expanded than equally common others.

The PCR contained 60 Vbeta and 13 Jbeta primers. The repertoire was sequenced with immunoSEQ multiplex PCR; TCRdb's copy has only in-frame clones and lacks some. The sample shows 150,000 to 200,000 clones, around three quarters of them seen only once. Germline loops: CDR1 PRHDT, CDR2 FYEKMQ (reference sequence). This CDR3 has 15 amino acids. V was pared by 2 bases and J by 3 bases, with 13 bases between. To note about this clone: Antigen specificity is unknown.

This TCR was recovered from a middle-aged woman in good health and CMV-seronegative. The gene calls are TRBV13 and TRBJ1-1, with D tentatively TRBD1 (5 bases). Material for sequencing was PBMCs. The CDR3 region is CASSLRSGQDTEAFF. Written as DNA, the CDR3 is TGTGCCAGCAGCTTAAGGTCAGGACAAGACACTGAAGCTTTCTTT.